The 13 T cell receptor beta chains presented below share a single source sample, sequenced in a study of cytomegalovirus exposure and HLA in healthy donors. Primers included in the PCR were 60 Vbeta and 13 Jbeta primers. TCRdb keeps only in-frame clones here, not all; method: immunoSEQ multiplex PCR. The table shows 150,000 to 200,000 clones, with around two thirds occurring only once. The source material was PBMCs. The receptors shown here come from a man aged 25-45 years in good health and CMV-seropositive.

The V and J genes are TRBV6-5 and TRBJ1-1; D gene ambiguous. The CDR3 runs 14 residues. Trimming took off 2 bases at V and 3 bases at J, with 10 bases between the two ends. Germline-derived CDR1 and CDR2 are MNHEY and SVGAGI. CDR3 coding DNA: TGTGCCAGCAGTTACGCCGAGTTGCACACTGAAGCTTTCTTT. It specifies CASSYAELHTEAFF.

The chain links TRBV9 to TRBJ2-3; 7 positions agree with TRBD2. The CDR3 spans 12 residues. The germline V gene encodes CDR1 SGDLS and CDR2 YYNGEE. J lost 6 bases, V lost 3 bases, and 1 base had no gene match. The CDR3 here is CASSGGGDTQYF. The CDR3 bases are TGTGCCAGCAGCGGGGGGGGTGATACGCAGTATTTT.

The chain uses TRBV18 and TRBJ1-2; D remains unclear. This CDR3 is 16 amino acids long. V lost 6 bases, J lost 0 bases, and 17 bases lay in between. Germline V gene sequence: CDR1 KGHSH, CDR2 LQKENI. The CDR3 loop reads CASSPTGTAANYGYTF. The CDR3, as DNA: TGTGCCAGCTCCCCGACGGGAACTGCAGCTAACTATGGCTACACCTTC.

The chain has TRBV9 and TRBJ2-2; TRBD2 is a possible D gene (6 bases). Germline loops: CDR1 SGDLS, CDR2 YYNGEE. CDR3 length: 16 residues. Trimming left V 1 base short and J 0 bases short, with 10 bases between. CDR3 residues: CASSVSTGANTGELFF. CDR3 DNA: TGTGCCAGCAGCGTATCGACGGGGGCGAACACCGGGGAGCTGTTTTTT.

This rearrangement joins TRBV28 to TRBJ2-1; 10 nucleotides align to TRBD2. The CDR3 runs to 16 residues. With 6 bases clipped from V and 0 bases from J, the junction kept 5 bases outside the gene matches. Germline V gene sequence: CDR1 MDHEN, CDR2 SYDVKM. The CDR3 is CASRGTSASSYNEQFF. CDR3 DNA sequence: TGTGCCAGCAGGGGGACTAGCGCTAGCTCCTACAATGAGCAGTTCTTC. Full variable domain (missing parts from reference TRBV28 and TRBJ2-1): DVKVTQSSRYLVKRTGEKVFLECVQDMDHENMFWYRQDPGLGLRLIYFSYDVKMKEKGDIPEGYSVSREKKERFSLILESASTNQTSMYLCASRGTSASSYNEQFFGPGTRLTVL.

V and J are TRBV7-2 and TRBJ2-1, with no clear D. The CDR3 is made up of 12 amino acids. The germline V gene encodes CDR1 SGHTA and CDR2 FQGNSA. V was trimmed by 5 bases and J by 8 bases, leaving 10 bases between them. The chain's CDR3 is CASSHFPDEQFF. In DNA, the CDR3 is TGTGCCAGCAGCCACTTCCCGGATGAGCAGTTCTTC.

The rearrangement uses TRBV28 and TRBJ1-1; TRBD1 matches at 7 bases. J was trimmed by 2 bases and V by 7 bases; bases with no gene match: 4. CDR1 MDHEN and CDR2 SYDVKM come from the germline V gene. This CDR3 has 13 residues. In DNA, the CDR3 is TGTGCCAGCAAGACAGGGCCTAACACTGAAGCTTTCTTT. It codes for CASKTGPNTEAFF.

This sequence joins TRBV15 and TRBJ2-5; no definite D call. This CDR3 is 14 amino acids long. V lost 1 base and J 4 bases, leaving 10 bases between the germline ends. From germline, CDR1 is LNHNV and CDR2 YYDKDF (reference sequence). The chain's CDR3 is CATSRVGSSETQYF. CDR3 sequence (DNA): TGTGCCACCAGCAGAGTTGGTAGTTCAGAGACCCAGTACTTC.

This chain connects TRBV18 to TRBJ2-3, with 9 bases that match TRBD1. The CDR3 covers 15 residues. Germline CDR1 KGHSH, CDR2 LQKENI. J was trimmed by 4 bases and V by 3 bases; bases with no gene match: 5. The CDR3 nucleotides are TGTGCCAGCTCACCGCGGGACAGGGAGTCAGATACGCAGTATTTT. This encodes CASSPRDRESDTQYF.

The V and J genes are TRBV5-1 and TRBJ2-5; maybe TRBD1 (5 bases). The germline V gene has CDR1 SGHRS and CDR2 YFSETQ. Trimming took off 4 bases at V and 3 bases at J, with 19 bases between the two ends. The length of the CDR3 is 16 residues. The CDR3 coding sequence is TGCGCCAGCAGCCCTTCAGGCAGGGTTGAGGAAGAGACCCAGTACTTC. Translating it yields CASSPSGRVEEETQYF.

The rearrangement links TRBV6-5 to TRBJ1-2; 7 nucleotides match TRBD1. The CDR3 is made up of 16 amino acids. From germline, CDR1 is MNHEY and CDR2 SVGAGI. The V gene end was trimmed by 2 bases and the J gene end by 3 bases; junction bases not matched to a gene: 9. The DNA for the CDR3 is TGTGCCAGCAGTTACGCTCCGGTGGGGACAGACTATGGCTACACCTTC. This translates into CASSYAPVGTDYGYTF.

The chain joins TRBV30 to TRBJ1-5, with D possibly matching TRBD1 (5 bases). The length of the CDR3 is 15 residues. V gave up 5 bases and J gave up 0 bases, with 14 bases separating them. Germline V gene sequence: CDR1 GTSNPN, CDR2 SVGIG (reference sequence). The CDR3 loop reads CAWSYGASSNQPQHF. CDR3 in DNA: TGTGCCTGGTCTTATGGGGCATCTAGCAATCAGCCCCAGCATTTT.

The CDR3: CASSQSGTIGYTF. CDR3 DNA sequence: TGTGCCAGCAGCCAATCCGGGACAATTGGCTACACCTTC. The chain uses TRBV28 and TRBJ1-2; possible D gene TRBD1, 6 bases. The germline V gene encodes CDR1 MDHEN and CDR2 SYDVKM. Trimming cost V 6 bases and J 7 bases, with 15 bases left between them. The CDR3 sequence is 13 residues long.